The present TCR beta chain was sequenced within a study of OX40 agonist ivuxolimab in advanced cancers. For the wider study: The costimulatory receptor OX40 (CD134) was targeted by ivuxolimab, a fully human IgG2 agonistic monoclonal antibody. Intravenous ivuxolimab was administered to patients every 2 weeks at six dose levels: 0.01, 0.1, 0.3, 1.5, 3 and 10 mg/kg. Among the roughly 50 dose-escalation patients, around 19 had hepatocellular carcinoma, roughly 15 melanoma, 9 renal cell carcinoma and 9 head and neck cancer. In the dose-escalation cohort, more than 75% of patients were male, and the mean age was roughly 60 years, with a range of about 23 to 85. Patients were allowed to have had prior anti-PD-1, anti-PD-L1 or anti-CTLA-4 therapy, and roughly 40% of the dose-escalation patients had previously received checkpoint inhibitors. Three dose-escalation patients achieved partial responses, one with hepatocellular carcinoma and two with cutaneous melanoma. Peripheral TCRbeta sequencing was intended to test whether TCR sequence diversity was altered and clonal T-cell expansion was caused by ivuxolimab. The monotherapy dose-escalation portion (N of about 49 patients) of the phase I ivuxolimab trial is reported in the paper.

To sequence the TCRbeta CDR3 region, genomic DNA was isolated from the sorted cells. The immunoSEQ Assay was used to sequence the TCRbeta CDR3 regions. Sourced from immuneACCESS, this table was stored by TCRdb with only in-frame sequences that have V and J called. A share of the clones is absent; for the studies checked, an unresolved V gene accounts for under half, and the remainder has no known explanation. In all, the sample holds 20,000 to 25,000 clones, and approximately 87% of those were seen once. Approximately 20% of the sample is held by the ten biggest clonotypes. The trial excluded patients who had a history of autoimmune disease or were on systemic immunosuppression. Peripheral blood for TCR sequencing was collected from all dose cohorts at baseline, on cycle 4 day 1, and on cycle 7 day 1. Samples came from an open-label, multicenter, first-in-human phase I dose-escalation trial of ivuxolimab. Adults with locally advanced or metastatic melanoma, renal cell, hepatocellular, or head and neck squamous cell carcinoma were enrolled in the trial. Before TCR sequencing, CD4+ and CD8+ T cells were separately sorted from peripheral blood.

Counted from cysteine to phenylalanine, this CDR3 has 15 amino acids. Of the read, only the CDR3 DNA is kept; its 45 bases are in frame from base 1. A distance of 15 bases separates the germline ends of V and J, which lose 3 bases and 5 bases respectively. CDR1 and CDR2 were assigned from the germline V gene as SGHRS and YFSETQ. With regard to this clone: The target of this receptor is not known. No base quality values were provided; no much bigger clone lies one nucleotide off.

Here is what the overall study found, with its caveats: After ivuxolimab, CD8+ T cells had more expanded clones than CD4+ T cells on average. Which antigens the clonally expanded peripheral T cells were specific for was not determined. At doses of 0.1 to 3.0 mg/kg, clonal expansion of both CD4+ and CD8+ T cells in blood was seen between baseline and week 6. Partial responders in the 0.1-3.0 mg/kg groups had among the lowest normalized peripheral clonal expansion, especially among CD8+ T cells. Low levels of normalized T-cell clonal expansion were also seen in some patients who did not respond.

Material: CD4+ or CD8+ T cells sorted from blood, obtained in a trial of the OX40 agonist ivuxolimab. The clonotype was recovered from an adult with an advanced solid tumor such as melanoma, head and neck, liver or kidney cancer. The V and J segments used are TRBV5-1 and TRBJ2-1, and TRBD2 may be the D gene, going by 7 matching bases. The nucleotide sequence reads as follows: TGCGCCAGCAGCTGGTGGGGGGGCCGGAACAATGAGCAGTTCTTC. It codes for CASSWWGGRNNEQFF.